The TCR beta chain described here comes from a study of vaccination effects on CD4 cells after COVID-19 (dated by TCRdb to 2021 to 2024). Background for the entire study: Across the study, the median time from the second dose to post-vaccine sampling was 72 days (range 14 to 241). SARS-CoV-2 spike-specific CD4+ TCR repertoires from before and after mRNA vaccination were compared in COVID-19 convalescent patients and in infection-naive vaccine recipients. Altogether, roughly 10 COVID-19 convalescent patients and several SARS-CoV-2-naive healthy vaccine recipients made up the full study. The Oncomine TCR Beta short-read assay on an Illumina iSeq 100 was used to sequence cultures from other donors in the study. Overall results and qualifications from the work: Among healthy vaccine recipients, nearly all vaccine-induced clones were SARS-CoV-2 mono-reactive, and just 1 of 255 was cross-reactive with common cold coronaviruses. At late post-vaccination timepoints, both infection-induced and vaccine-induced clones showed marked clonal contraction, consistent with waning T cell responses. The study was limited by a small number of convalescent patients and lacked early post-infection timepoints.

In the ViraFEST assay, PBMC were stimulated with viral peptide pools, and TCR sequencing was then used to find antigen-specific CD4+ T cell clonotypes based on their expansion. After less than 13 days of culture, CD4+ T cells were isolated with the EasySep CD4+ T cell isolation kit. Participants received two doses of either the BNT162b2 or the mRNA-1273 mRNA SARS-CoV-2 vaccine. None of the healthy vaccine recipients had a prior SARS-CoV-2 infection, which was confirmed by nucleocapsid antibody tests that came back negative both before and after vaccination. Each well held fewer than 2.5 million PBMC cultured in IMDM containing roughly 5% human AB serum, 9.5 to 10 IU/ml IL-2 and gentamicin, along with about 9.5 ug/ml peptides. Half of the culture medium was replaced with fresh IL-2-containing medium on days 3 and 7. Unless otherwise noted, each peptide stimulation condition was cultured in triplicate wells. PBMC were separated from whole blood using Ficoll-Paque Plus gradient centrifugation and were then either cryopreserved at -140C or used fresh. The overlapping peptide pools covered the spike proteins of SARS-CoV-2 as well as those of the common cold coronaviruses HCoV-NL63, HCoV-OC43 and HCoV-229E. The QIAamp micro DNA kit was used to extract genomic DNA from the cultured CD4+ T cells.

Receptors were amplified or captured by the immunoSEQ multiplex PCR assay. TCR beta CDR3 sequencing was performed on DNA from the cultured, isolated CD4+ T cells. Processing in the source paper ran as follows. Non-productive TCR sequences were removed and reads were trimmed to the CDR3 region, keeping CDR3s of at least 7 amino acids. The MANAFEST web app was used to pick out antigen-specific clonotypes by comparing their expansion in peptide wells with that in reference cultures. To be called positive, a clone needed expansion at FDR<0.05 compared with the reference and with all other wells, an odds ratio greater than 5, and a frequency greater than 0.1% in two replicate wells. Clonotypes significantly expanded in SARS-CoV-2 spike wells and in at least one common cold coronavirus spike condition were defined as cross-reactive. CDR3 similarity was assessed by Levenshtein distance with the stringdist R package, and unrooted trees were built with ape in R 3.6.1. Sourced from immuneACCESS, this table was stored by TCRdb with only in-frame sequences that have V and J called. A share of the clones is absent; for the studies checked, an unresolved V gene accounts for under half, and the remainder has no known explanation. V and J calls and clone size are those listed in that table; D and trimming were worked out from the DNA. Here the sample has about 60,000 clones; 75% to 85% occur a single time. The ten largest clones represent roughly 2% of the sample.

For this clone: What this receptor recognizes is not known. Base qualities are not recorded, but no much larger clone differs from it by a single base.

Relative to germline, V is 4 bases shorter and J is 2 bases shorter, with 23 bases between their ends. From a lookup of the germline V gene (reference sequence), CDR1 and CDR2 are LNHDA and SQIVND. The CDR3, from cysteine to phenylalanine, totals 18 residues. The retained sequence is limited to the CDR3, 54 bases, with the frame set at the first base. The sequence joins TRBV19 to TRBJ1-2; a tentative D match to TRBD1 spans 5 bases. This receptor was obtained from a human donor who received a COVID-19 vaccine. This sample comprised CD4+ T cells from PBMCs cultured with HCoV-OC43 spike peptides, obtained after COVID-19 vaccination. The cell subset or site label of this sample denotes: HCoV-OC43 spike overlapping peptide pool stimulation. The DNA sequence is TGTGCCAGTAGTAAAGCCCGGAGGGGTCTTCTCGGGAACTATGGCTACACCTTC. This translates into CASSKARRGLLGNYGYTF.